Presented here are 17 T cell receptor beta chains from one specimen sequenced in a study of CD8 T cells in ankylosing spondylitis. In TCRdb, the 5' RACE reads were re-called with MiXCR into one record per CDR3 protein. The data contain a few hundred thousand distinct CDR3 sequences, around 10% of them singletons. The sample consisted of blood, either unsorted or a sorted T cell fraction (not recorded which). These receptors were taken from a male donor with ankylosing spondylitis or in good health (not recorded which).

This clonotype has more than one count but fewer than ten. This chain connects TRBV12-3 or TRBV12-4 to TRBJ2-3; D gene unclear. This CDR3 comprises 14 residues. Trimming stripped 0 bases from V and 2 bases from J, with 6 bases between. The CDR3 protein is CASSLAAITDTQYF. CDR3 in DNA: TGTGCCAGCAGTTTAGCGGCCATCACAGATACGCAGTATTTT.

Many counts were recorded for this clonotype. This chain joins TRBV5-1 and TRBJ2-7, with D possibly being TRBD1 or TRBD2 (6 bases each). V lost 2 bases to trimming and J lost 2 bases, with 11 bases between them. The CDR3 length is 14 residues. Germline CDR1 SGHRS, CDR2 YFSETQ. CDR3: CASSFRGATYEQYF. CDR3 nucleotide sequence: TGCGCCAGCAGCTTTAGGGGGGCAACCTACGAGCAGTACTTC.

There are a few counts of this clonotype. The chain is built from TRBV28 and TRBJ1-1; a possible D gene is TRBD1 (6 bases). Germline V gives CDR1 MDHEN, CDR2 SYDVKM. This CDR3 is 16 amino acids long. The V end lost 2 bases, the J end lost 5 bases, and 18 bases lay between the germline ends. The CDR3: CASSLAGAYLGTEAFF. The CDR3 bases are TGTGCCAGCAGTTTAGCAGGGGCCTACCTTGGGACTGAAGCTTTCTTT.

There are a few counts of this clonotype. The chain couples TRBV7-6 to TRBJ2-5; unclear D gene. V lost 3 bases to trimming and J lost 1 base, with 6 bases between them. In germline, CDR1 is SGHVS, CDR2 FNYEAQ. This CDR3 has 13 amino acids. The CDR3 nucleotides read TGTGCCAGCAGCTTGAAGTCCCAAGAGACCCAGTACTTC. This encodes CASSLKSQETQYF. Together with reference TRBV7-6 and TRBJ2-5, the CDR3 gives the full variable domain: GAGVSQSPRYKVTKRGQDVALRCDPISGHVSLYWYRQALGQGPEFLTYFNYEAQQDKSGLPNDRFSAERPEGSISTLTIQRTEQRDSAMYRCASSLKSQETQYFGPGTRLLVL.

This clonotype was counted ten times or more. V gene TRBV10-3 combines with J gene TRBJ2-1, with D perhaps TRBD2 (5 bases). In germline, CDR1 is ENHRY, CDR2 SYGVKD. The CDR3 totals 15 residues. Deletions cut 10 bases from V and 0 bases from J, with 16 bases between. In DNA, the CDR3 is TGTGCCAGCTCGGAAGCGGATAGCTCCTACAATGAGCAGTTCTTC. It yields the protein CASSEADSSYNEQFF.

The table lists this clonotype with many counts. DNA for the CDR3: TGTGCCAGCAGCGCTCCAGGGTTGGTGGGAGAGACCCAGTACTTC. Encoded protein: CASSAPGLVGETQYF. V is TRBV13 and J is TRBJ2-5, with a tentative D call TRBD1 (5 bases). The CDR3 length is 15 residues. Germline V gives CDR1 PRHDT, CDR2 FYEKMQ (reference sequence). V was trimmed by 5 bases and J by 4 bases, leaving 17 bases between them.

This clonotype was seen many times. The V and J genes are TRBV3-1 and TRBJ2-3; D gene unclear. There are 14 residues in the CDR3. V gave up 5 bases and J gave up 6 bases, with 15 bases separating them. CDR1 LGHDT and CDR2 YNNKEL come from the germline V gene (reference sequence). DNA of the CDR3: TGTGCCAGCAGCTACGGTTCCGGAAGGGATACGCAGTATTTT. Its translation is CASSYGSGRDTQYF.

This CDR3 is CASSSRVSGTAYYEQYF. The CDR3 DNA reads as TGTGCCAGCAGCTCTAGGGTGTCTGGGACAGCGTATTACGAGCAGTACTTC. This sequence joins TRBV5-4 and TRBJ2-7, with TRBD1 identical over 7 bases. J gave up 4 bases and V 3 bases, and 16 bases lay outside the gene matches. The CDR3 sequence is 17 residues long. Per the germline V gene, CDR1 is SGHNT and CDR2 is YYREEE (reference sequence).

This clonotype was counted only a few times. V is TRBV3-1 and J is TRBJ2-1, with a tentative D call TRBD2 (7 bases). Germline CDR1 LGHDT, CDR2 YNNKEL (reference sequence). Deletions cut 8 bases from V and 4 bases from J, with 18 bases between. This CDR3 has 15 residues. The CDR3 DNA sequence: TGTGCCAGCGGTCTGGGGGCTAGCGGATACAATGAGCAGTTCTTC. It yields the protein CASGLGASGYNEQFF.

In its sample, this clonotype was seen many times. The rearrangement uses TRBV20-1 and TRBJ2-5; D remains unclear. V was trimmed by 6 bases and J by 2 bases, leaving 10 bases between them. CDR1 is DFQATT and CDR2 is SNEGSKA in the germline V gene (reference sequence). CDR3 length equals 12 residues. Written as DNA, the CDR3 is TGCAGTGCCCCCGGCGATCAAGAGACCCAGTACTTC. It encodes CSAPGDQETQYF.

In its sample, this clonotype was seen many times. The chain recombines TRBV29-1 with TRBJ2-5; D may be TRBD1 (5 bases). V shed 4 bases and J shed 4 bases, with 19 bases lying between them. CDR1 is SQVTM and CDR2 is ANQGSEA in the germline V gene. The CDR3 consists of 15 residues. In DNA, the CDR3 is TGCAGCGTTGTTAGGGCAGGGCTTGGGCGAGAGACCCAGTACTTC. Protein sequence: CSVVRAGLGRETQYF.

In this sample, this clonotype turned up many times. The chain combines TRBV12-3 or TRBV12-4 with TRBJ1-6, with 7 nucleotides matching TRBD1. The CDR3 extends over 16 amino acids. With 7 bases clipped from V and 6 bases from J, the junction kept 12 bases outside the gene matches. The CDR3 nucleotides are TGTGCCAGCACCTTACTAGGACAGGCCCCTAATTCACCCCTCCACTTT. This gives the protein CASTLLGQAPNSPLHF.

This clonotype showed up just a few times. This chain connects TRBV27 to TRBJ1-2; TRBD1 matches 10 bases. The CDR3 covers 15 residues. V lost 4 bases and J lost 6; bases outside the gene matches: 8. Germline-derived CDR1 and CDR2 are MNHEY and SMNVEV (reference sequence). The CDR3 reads CASSYRTGGLDGYTF. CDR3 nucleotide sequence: TGTGCCAGCAGTTATAGGACAGGGGGATTGGATGGCTACACCTTC.

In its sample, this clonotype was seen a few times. In DNA form, the CDR3 reads TGTGCCAGCAGTCCCCGAGGGACTAGCGGGAGAGACGAGCAGTACTTC. Its translation is CASSPRGTSGRDEQYF. The gene calls are TRBV28 and TRBJ2-7, with 14 bases fitting TRBD2. V shed 5 bases and J 5 bases; nucleotides not matched to a gene: 8. Germline V gene data show CDR1 as MDHEN and CDR2 as SYDVKM. This CDR3 region has 16 residues.

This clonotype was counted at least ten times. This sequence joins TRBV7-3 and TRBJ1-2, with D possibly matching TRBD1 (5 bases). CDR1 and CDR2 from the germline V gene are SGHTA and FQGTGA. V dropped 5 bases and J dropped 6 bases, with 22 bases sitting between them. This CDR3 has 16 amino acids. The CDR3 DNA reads TGTGCCAGCAGCCCCTCGGGGCAGAGGGCCAATCATGGCTACACCTTC. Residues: CASSPSGQRANHGYTF.

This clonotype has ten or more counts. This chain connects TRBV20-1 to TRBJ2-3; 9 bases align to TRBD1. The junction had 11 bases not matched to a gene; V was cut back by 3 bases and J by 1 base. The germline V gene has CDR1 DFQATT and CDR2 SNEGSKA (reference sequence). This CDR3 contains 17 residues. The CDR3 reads CSARKQTGGDGTDTQYF. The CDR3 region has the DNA TGCAGTGCTAGGAAGCAGACAGGGGGTGACGGCACAGATACGCAGTATTTT.

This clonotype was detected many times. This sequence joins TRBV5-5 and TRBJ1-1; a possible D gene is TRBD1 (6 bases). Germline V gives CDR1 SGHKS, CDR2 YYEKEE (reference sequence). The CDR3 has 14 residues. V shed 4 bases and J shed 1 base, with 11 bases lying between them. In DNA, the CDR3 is TGTGCCAGCAGCCCCGAACAGGGGAACACTGAAGCTTTCTTT. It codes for CASSPEQGNTEAFF.